This T cell receptor beta chain appears in the sequencing data of a study of blood T cell repertoires in COVID-19. Germline V CDR1 and CDR2: SGHVS, FNYEAQ. V was trimmed by 5 bases and J by 4 bases, leaving 18 bases between them. There are 15 residues in the CDR3. This clone came up once. Repertoires were generated with immunoSEQ multiplex PCR, while TCRdb's copy carries only in-frame clones and drops some. The sample contains approximately 350,000 clones, roughly four fifths of which appear only once. V and J are TRBV7-6 and TRBJ2-7; TRBD1 might be the D (6 bases). Sequencing was carried out using PBMCs or T cells enriched from blood (not recorded which). The clonotype comes from a woman aged 50 to 60 who had recovered from COVID-19. CDR3 sequence (DNA): TGTGCCAGCAGCCGGGAACAGGGATCTCTTTACGAGCAGTACTTC. Its translation is CASSREQGSLYEQYF.